This T cell receptor beta chain was sequenced during a study of blood T cell repertoires in COVID-19. Study-level information: Both acute and convalescent COVID-19 samples were obtained from the United States, Italy and Spain.

Only in-frame clones appear in the TCRdb table, and some are missing; sequencing was by immunoSEQ multiplex PCR. The sample has fewer than 250,000 clones, just under 85% seen once; the top ten hold roughly 4%. This CDR3 has 14 residues. The germline V gene has CDR1 MDHEN and CDR2 SYDVKM. The germline V and J ends were trimmed by 3 bases and 8 bases, with 16 bases remaining between them. A single count supports this clone. The genes are TRBV28 and TRBJ1-2; D may be TRBD1 (5 bases). This TCR derives from a man in his fifties with acute or convalescent COVID-19. Material for sequencing was peripheral blood. The CDR3 loop is CASSLPLGQNGYTF. The CDR3 DNA follows: TGTGCCAGCAGTTTGCCGCTGGGGCAGAACGGCTACACCTTC.